A single sample gave rise to the 5 T cell receptor beta chains below, sequenced in a study of blood T cell repertoires in COVID-19 (dated by TCRdb to the early 2020s). The library was obtained by the immunoSEQ multiplex PCR assay. TCRdb holds this immuneACCESS table with in-frame rearrangements only. Some clones are missing; in checked studies, unresolved V genes explain under half, and the rest has no known cause. For this sample there are over 400,000 clones; approximately 85% appear just once. Roughly 3.2% of the sample is held by the ten biggest clonotypes. The sample was peripheral blood. The receptors derive from a human donor in a cohort sampled during active COVID-19.

The rearrangement uses TRBV6-6 and TRBJ1-2, with TRBD1 matching 9 bases. Trimming at V came to 11 bases and at J to 5 bases, leaving 6 bases not matched to a gene. The CDR3 covers 12 residues. Germline-derived CDR1 and CDR2 are MNHNY and SVGAGI (reference sequence). CDR3 in amino acids: CAAGQGYYGYTF. CDR3 coding DNA: TGTGCCGCGGGACAGGGTTATTATGGCTACACCTTC.

The chain carries TRBV7-2 and TRBJ2-2; D is possibly TRBD1 (5 bases). Germline V lookup: CDR1 SGHTA, CDR2 FQGNSA. V lost 2 bases to trimming and J lost 4 bases, with 8 bases between them. The CDR3 has 14 amino acids. In DNA, the CDR3 is TGTGCCAGCAGCTTAATGACAGTCACCGGGGAGCTGTTTTTT. Amino acids: CASSLMTVTGELFF. Drawing the rest from reference TRBV7-2 and TRBJ2-2, the complete variable domain is GAGVSQSPSNKVTEKGKDVELRCDPISGHTALYWYRQSLGQGLEFLIYFQGNSAPDKSGLPSDRFSAERTGGSVSTLTIQRTQQEDSAVYLCASSLMTVTGELFFGEGSRLTVL.

The rearrangement joins TRBV6-5 to TRBJ2-2; 9 positions agree with TRBD1. The CDR3 runs 15 residues. V lost 6 bases, J lost 4 bases, and 6 bases stayed unmatched. CDR1 is MNHEY and CDR2 is SVGAGI in the germline V gene. CDR3 sequence: CASSRGQGSTGELFF. CDR3 DNA: TGTGCCAGCAGCCGGGGACAGGGTTCCACCGGGGAGCTGTTTTTT.

This chain joins TRBV7-2 and TRBJ1-6; D may be TRBD1 (5 bases). V was shortened by 5 bases and J by 5 bases, with 13 bases between the two germline ends. The CDR3 extends over 15 amino acids. Germline assignment: CDR1 SGHTA and CDR2 FQGNSA. The CDR3 nucleotides are TGTGCCAGCAGCCTCCGGGACTCGGATAATTCACCCCTCCACTTT. Translated: CASSLRDSDNSPLHF.

This clone is a singleton in its sample. V is TRBV2 and J is TRBJ1-2; TRBD1 matches 11 bases. Trimming removed 6 bases from V and 8 bases from J; junction bases left unmatched: 8. Germline V gene data show CDR1 as SNHLY and CDR2 as FYNNEI. The CDR3 length is 14 residues. The CDR3 region is CASRTDRGREGYTF. The CDR3 DNA sequence: TGTGCCAGCAGAACGGACAGGGGGCGCGAAGGCTACACCTTC.